The subject of this entry is one TCR beta chain. The antigen is not known. This sample is drawn from a study of T cells expressing NK-cell markers. Study-wide context: Within the sequenced cohort of eight donors, seven exhibited HCMV seropositivity and one was seronegative. Findings of the study overall: Top CD8+ clonotypes included the dominant CD3+CD56+NKG2C+ clonotypes in 5 or 6 donors. Whether the expanded NKG2C+ T cell clones recognized HCMV remained unclear.

The germline CDR1 and CDR2 sequences are SGHAT and FQNNGV. The CDR3 is made up of 16 amino acids. Libraries used 5'RACE template switching adding universal primer site and UMIs. For each CDR3 protein, TCRdb gives one entry from its re-call of the 5' RACE reads, without DNA. This sample's clone table lists around 470,000 distinct CDR3 sequences. The chain joins TRBV11-2 to TRBJ2-2; the D gene TCRdb calls, TRBD2, cannot be checked with no DNA. This clonotype was obtained from a woman aged 45 to 65 in good health. The sequenced sample consisted of blood T cells: a sorted CD56 or NKG2C T cell subset, CD4+ or CD8+ T cells, or bulk PBMC T cells (not recorded which). CDR3 sequence: CASSLQGGIRTGELFF.